Each of the 2 T cell receptor beta chains below was sequenced from the same sample in a study of cytomegalovirus exposure and HLA in healthy donors (dated by TCRdb to about 2017). Libraries were made using the immunoSEQ multiplex PCR assay. For the multiplex PCR, a mixture combining 60 forward primers for TCR Vbeta segments and 13 reverse primers for TCR Jbeta segments was used. TCRdb took over this immuneACCESS table, retaining in-frame rearrangements with V and J assigned. Such tables are incomplete; in checked studies, under half of the missing clones stem from an unresolved V gene, and the remainder is unexplained. Here the sample has roughly 71,000 clones; approximately 60% occur a single time. The ten largest clones capture approximately 2.8% of the sample. The sample was PBMCs. These receptors came from a man between 25 and 39 years old in good health and CMV-seronegative.

The rearrangement uses TRBV5-8 and TRBJ2-6; 7 bases line up with TRBD2. The CDR3 is 17 amino acids. The germline gives CDR1 SGHTS, CDR2 YDEGEE. With V trimmed by 0 bases and J by 0 bases, 3 bases remained unmatched. The CDR3 sequence: CASSLERESSGANVLTF. DNA of the CDR3: TGTGCCAGCAGCTTGGAGCGGGAAAGCTCTGGGGCCAACGTCCTGACTTTC. Supplemented by reference TRBV5-8 and TRBJ2-6, the full variable domain reads EAGVTQSPTHLIKTRGQQATLRCSPISGHTSVYWYQQALGLGLQFLLWYDEGEERNRGNFPPRFSGRQFPNYSSELNVNALELEDSALYLCASSLERESSGANVLTFGAGSRLTVL.

This clone was counted between two and nine times. The chain employs TRBV5-1 and TRBJ1-1; D is unclear. With 2 bases removed from V and 1 base from J, the gap between germline ends came to 3 bases. Germline V gene sequence: CDR1 SGHRS, CDR2 YFSETQ. This CDR3 contains 12 residues. In DNA, the CDR3 is TGCGCCAGCAGCTTCTCGAACACTGAAGCTTTCTTT. Residues: CASSFSNTEAFF. The whole variable domain, remainder taken from reference TRBV5-1 and TRBJ1-1, is KAGVTQTPRYLIKTRGQQVTLSCSPISGHRSVSWYQQTPGQGLQFLFEYFSETQRNKGNFPGRFSGRQFSNSRSEMNVSTLELGDSALYLCASSFSNTEAFFGQGTRLTVV.